The T cell receptor (beta chain) described here comes from a study of blood T cell repertoires in COVID-19. Generated by immunoSEQ multiplex PCR, the TCRdb table keeps only in-frame clones and is missing some. In the table there are 150,000 to 200,000 clones, approximately 86% of which are singletons. The length of the CDR3 is 13 residues. With V trimmed by 9 bases and J by 6 bases, 8 bases remained unmatched. The germline V gene has CDR1 SNHLY and CDR2 FYNNEI. This TCR derives from a man aged 18 to 30 with acute or convalescent COVID-19. The chain is built from TRBV2 and TRBJ2-7; 10 bases fit TRBD1. What was sequenced was peripheral blood. CDR3 loop: CARRGTGVIEQYF. The CDR3 DNA reads as TGTGCCAGACGGGGGACAGGGGTTATCGAGCAGTACTTC.